This entry lists 23 T cell receptor beta chains sequenced from one sample in a study of blood T cells in healthy people across ages. Through a sample-barcoded 5' primer and a J-beta primer mix, a second PCR was run for about 6 to 11 cycles. A single record per CDR3 protein comes from TCRdb applying MiXCR to the 5' RACE reads. The repertoire holds about 1.8 million distinct CDR3 sequences, with just under 50% as singletons. Sequences were obtained from blood. These receptors came from a woman in her thirties or forties in good health.

This clonotype turned up a few times. The chain recombines TRBV2 with TRBJ1-2; D not certain. Trimming shortened V by 2 bases and J by 8 bases, and 9 bases separated the two germline ends. In germline, CDR1 is SNHLY, CDR2 FYNNEI. CDR3 length: 12 amino acids. For the CDR3, the DNA is TGTGCCAGCAGTGAACGGCTGGGCGGCTACACCTTC. This sequence encodes CASSERLGGYTF.

The chain uses TRBV6-6 and TRBJ1-1; no definite D call. The CDR3 consists of 13 residues. V gave up 5 bases and J gave up 2 bases, with 9 bases separating them. CDR1 is MNHNY, CDR2 SVGAGI, per germline (reference sequence). The CDR3 DNA reads TGTGCCAGCAGTCCCGAGGGAAACACTGAAGCTTTCTTT. This gives the protein CASSPEGNTEAFF.

This clonotype was detected a few times. This chain links TRBV12-3 or TRBV12-4 with TRBJ2-7; 9 bases fit TRBD1. J gave up 5 bases and V 4 bases, and 6 bases lay outside the gene matches. This CDR3 is 14 amino acids long. The CDR3 region is CASSWGQGNHEQYF. The CDR3 nucleotides are TGTGCCAGCAGTTGGGGACAGGGTAACCACGAGCAGTACTTC.

The chain is built from TRBV10-3 and TRBJ2-3; D not certain. The CDR3 runs 16 residues. Deletions cut 0 bases from V and 2 bases from J, with 12 bases between. CDR1 and CDR2 (germline): ENHRY, SYGVKD. CDR3 nucleotides: TGTGCCATCAGTGAGTCAGACACCTCTAACACAGATACGCAGTATTTT. Translating gives CAISESDTSNTDTQYF.

This clonotype has only a few counts. The CDR3: CSASGATGVDGYTF. The CDR3 DNA sequence: TGCAGTGCTAGTGGGGCAACAGGGGTGGATGGCTACACCTTC. The chain is built from TRBV20-1 and TRBJ1-2; TRBD1 agrees at 7 bases. Unmatched junction bases numbered 10, after V lost 3 bases and J lost 6 bases. The CDR3 sequence is 14 residues long. Per the germline V gene, CDR1 is DFQATT and CDR2 is SNEGSKA (reference sequence).

This clonotype was counted a few times. The rearrangement uses TRBV20-1 and TRBJ2-7; 7 bases match TRBD1. The junction had 9 bases not matched to a gene; V was cut back by 6 bases and J by 4 bases. Germline CDR1 and CDR2: DFQATT and SNEGSKA (reference sequence). The CDR3 runs to 13 residues. The CDR3: CSALSGTDYEQYF. CDR3 nucleotides: TGCAGTGCCCTCTCCGGGACAGATTACGAGCAGTACTTC.

The chain combines TRBV20-1 with TRBJ2-5; D tentatively fits TRBD1 or TRBD2 (5 bases each). Germline CDR1 reads DFQATT; CDR2 reads SNEGSKA (reference sequence). V lost 1 base, J lost 2 bases, and 11 bases lay in between. The CDR3 is 14 residues long. CDR3 protein: CSARGGWGQETQYF. As DNA, the CDR3 is TGCAGTGCTAGAGGGGGGTGGGGGCAAGAGACCCAGTACTTC.

The genes are TRBV9 and TRBJ2-3, with D hard to call. CDR1 is SGDLS and CDR2 is YYNGEE in the germline V gene. The CDR3 is 11 residues long. V lost 3 bases to trimming and J lost 7 bases, with 6 bases between them. This CDR3 is CASSEEHTQYF. Written as DNA, the CDR3 is TGTGCCAGCAGCGAGGAGCATACGCAGTATTTT.

The chain recombines TRBV5-1 with TRBJ1-2, with 7 bases aligning to TRBD1. This CDR3 is built from 15 residues. The germline V gene encodes CDR1 SGHRS and CDR2 YFSETQ. The V and J ends lost 5 bases and 5 bases, in that order; junction bases with no gene match: 12. This chain's CDR3 is CASSTGQIFPYGYTF. The DNA for the CDR3 is TGCGCCAGCAGTACGGGACAGATTTTCCCGTATGGCTACACCTTC. Looking up the rest from reference TRBV5-1 and TRBJ1-2 gives the full variable domain: KAGVTQTPRYLIKTRGQQVTLSCSPISGHRSVSWYQQTPGQGLQFLFEYFSETQRNKGNFPGRFSGRQFSNSRSEMNVSTLELGDSALYLCASSTGQIFPYGYTFGSGTRLTVV.

The J gene is TRBJ2-7, the V gene TRBV10-3, with 7 bases aligning to TRBD2. Germline CDR1 is ENHRY and CDR2 is SYGVKD. J lost 0 bases, V lost 5 bases, and 4 bases had no gene match. The CDR3 consists of 14 residues. Written as DNA, the CDR3 is TGTGCCATCAGTTTTGGGGGGGACTCCTACGAGCAGTACTTC. Amino acids: CAISFGGDSYEQYF.

The chain has TRBV6-5 and TRBJ2-7, with TRBD1 matching 10 bases. Germline assignment: CDR1 MNHEY and CDR2 SVGAGI. Losses at the gene ends were 2 bases for V and 4 bases for J; bases not matched to a gene: 5. This CDR3 region has 15 residues. The CDR3 loop reads CASSYRTGGPYEQYF. In DNA, the CDR3 is TGTGCCAGCAGTTACCGGACAGGGGGTCCTTACGAGCAGTACTTC.

The CDR3 DNA is TGCAGCGTTGGCATGGGGGGACCAAGGGGGGGACGATACGAGCAGTACTTC. It codes for CSVGMGGPRGGRYEQYF. This chain connects TRBV29-1 to TRBJ2-7; D might be TRBD2 (7 bases). Trimming removed 4 bases from V and 4 bases from J, with 26 bases in between. Germline V gives CDR1 SQVTM, CDR2 ANQGSEA. The CDR3 length is 17 residues.

This clonotype turned up a few times. The chain links TRBV24-1 to TRBJ2-3, with D perhaps TRBD2 (5 bases). CDR3 length: 16 residues. Germline V lookup: CDR1 KGHDR, CDR2 SFDVKD. V shed 1 base and J shed 0 bases, with 10 bases lying between them. The CDR3 coding sequence is TGTGCCACCAGTGATTTTGGAGCGGACAGCACAGATACGCAGTATTTT. It codes for CATSDFGADSTDTQYF.

The chain uses TRBV29-1 and TRBJ2-1; maybe TRBD2 (6 bases). Germline loops: CDR1 SQVTM, CDR2 ANQGSEA. This CDR3 is built from 13 residues. V lost 8 bases and J lost 5, with 16 bases in between. DNA of the CDR3: TGCAGCACCGGGACTCAGAGAGACAATGAGCAGTTCTTC. Protein sequence: CSTGTQRDNEQFF.

This clonotype appeared a few times. V is TRBV20-1 and J is TRBJ2-4; D might be TRBD2 (6 bases). The last part of the DNA fits TRBJ2-7 better; the J call may be wrong. Germline V gene sequence: CDR1 DFQATT, CDR2 SNEGSKA (reference sequence). CDR3 length equals 11 residues. CDR3 nucleotide sequence: TGCAGTGCTGCCGGGGGAAGCGAGCAGTACTTC. Translation: CSAAGGSEQYF.

The chain is built from TRBV7-6 and TRBJ1-2, with 11 bases identical to TRBD1. CDR1 and CDR2 from the germline V gene are SGHVS and FNYEAQ. This CDR3 contains 18 residues. Trimming removed 5 bases from V and 4 bases from J; junction bases left unmatched: 15. The CDR3, as DNA: TGTGCCAGCAGCCCATCACCCGGGACAGGGGGTTCGTTCTATGGCTACACCTTC. It specifies CASSPSPGTGGSFYGYTF.

This clonotype occurred a few times. J is TRBJ2-3 and V is TRBV4-3, with TRBD2 matching over 12 bases. The CDR3 contains 15 residues. The V and J ends lost 3 bases and 6 bases, in that order; junction bases with no gene match: 4. Germline CDR1 and CDR2: LGHNA and YSLEER. The CDR3 reads CASSQSLAGGDTQYF. Written as DNA, the CDR3 is TGCGCCAGCAGCCAGAGCCTAGCGGGGGGGGATACGCAGTATTTT.

The chain combines TRBV6-5 with TRBJ2-3; TRBD2 matches at 9 bases. The CDR3 length is 15 residues. Trimming at V came to 11 bases and at J to 6 bases, leaving 15 bases not matched to a gene. The V gene's germline CDR1 is MNHEY and CDR2 SVGAGI. CDR3 DNA: TGTGCCGGCTGCTCGGGCGGGGGGGTTTTGGATACGCAGTATTTT. It specifies CAGCSGGGVLDTQYF.

This chain connects TRBV7-9 to TRBJ1-6; 8 bases fit TRBD1. Trimming cost V 0 bases and J 10 bases; bases outside gene matches: 11. From germline, CDR1 is SEHNR and CDR2 FQNEAQ (reference sequence). The CDR3 spans 17 residues. The CDR3 DNA follows: TGTGCCAGCAGCTTAGCCGGGACAGGTGGTCCTAGGTCACCCCTCCACTTT. Translated, it gives CASSLAGTGGPRSPLHF.

This chain links TRBV20-1 with TRBJ2-5; TRBD2 matches at 7 bases. The CDR3 runs to 15 residues. With 0 bases clipped from V and 6 bases from J, the junction kept 10 bases outside the gene matches. Germline V lookup: CDR1 DFQATT, CDR2 SNEGSKA (reference sequence). The CDR3 sequence: CSARDRGQGGQTQYF. DNA for the CDR3: TGCAGTGCTAGAGATAGAGGGCAGGGAGGGCAGACCCAGTACTTC.

This clonotype was seen a handful of times. The rearrangement uses TRBV20-1 and TRBJ2-1; D possibly corresponds to TRBD1 (6 bases). The germline gives CDR1 DFQATT, CDR2 SNEGSKA (reference sequence). The ends were cut back, 8 bases at V and 8 bases at J, with 16 bases in the middle. CDR3 length equals 12 residues. The chain's CDR3 is CSFPGALYEQFF. Here the CDR3 DNA reads TGCAGTTTCCCAGGGGCATTATATGAGCAGTTCTTC.

CDR3 sequence reads: CASSAPDRGPTKFTDTQYF. The DNA of the CDR3 is TGTGCCAGCAGCGCACCGGACAGGGGTCCTACTAAATTCACAGATACGCAGTATTTT. V and J are TRBV7-9 and TRBJ2-3, with 9 bases that match TRBD1. The length of the CDR3 is 19 residues. CDR1 is SEHNR and CDR2 is FQNEAQ in the germline V gene (reference sequence). Losses at the gene ends were 5 bases for V and 2 bases for J; bases not matched to a gene: 17.

The chain recombines TRBV5-1 with TRBJ2-3; D is undetermined. V was clipped by 7 bases and J by 6 bases, with 9 bases between them. CDR3 length: 11 residues. Germline loops: CDR1 SGHRS, CDR2 YFSETQ. This CDR3 reads CASVLEDTQYF. CDR3 sequence (DNA): TGCGCCAGCGTCCTGGAGGATACGCAGTATTTT.